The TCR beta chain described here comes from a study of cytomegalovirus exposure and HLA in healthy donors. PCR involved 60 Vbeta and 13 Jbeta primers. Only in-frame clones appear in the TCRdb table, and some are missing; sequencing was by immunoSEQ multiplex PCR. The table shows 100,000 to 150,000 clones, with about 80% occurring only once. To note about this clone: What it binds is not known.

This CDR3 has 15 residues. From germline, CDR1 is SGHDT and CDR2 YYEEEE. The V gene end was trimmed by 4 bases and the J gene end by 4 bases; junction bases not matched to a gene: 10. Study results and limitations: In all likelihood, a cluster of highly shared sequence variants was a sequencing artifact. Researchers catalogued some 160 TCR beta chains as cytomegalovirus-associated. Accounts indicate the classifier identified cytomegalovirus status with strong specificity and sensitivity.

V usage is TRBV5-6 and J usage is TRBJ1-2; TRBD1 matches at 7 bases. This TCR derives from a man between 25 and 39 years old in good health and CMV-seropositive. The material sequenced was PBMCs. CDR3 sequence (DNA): TGTGCCAGCAGCCTCCTCCAAGACAGGGTCTATGGCTACACCTTC. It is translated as CASSLLQDRVYGYTF.